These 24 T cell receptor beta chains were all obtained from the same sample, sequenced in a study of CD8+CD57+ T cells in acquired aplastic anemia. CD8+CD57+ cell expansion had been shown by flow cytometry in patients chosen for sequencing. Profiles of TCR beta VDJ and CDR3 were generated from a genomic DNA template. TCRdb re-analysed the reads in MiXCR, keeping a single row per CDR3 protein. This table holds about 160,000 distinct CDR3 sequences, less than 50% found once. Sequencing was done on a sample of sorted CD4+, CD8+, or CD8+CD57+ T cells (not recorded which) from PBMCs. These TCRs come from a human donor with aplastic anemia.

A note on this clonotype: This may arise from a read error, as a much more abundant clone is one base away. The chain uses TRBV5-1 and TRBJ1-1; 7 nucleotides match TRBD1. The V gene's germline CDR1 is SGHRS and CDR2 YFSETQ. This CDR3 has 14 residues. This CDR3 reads CTSSLAGTAKEAFF. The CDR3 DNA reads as TGCACCAGCAGCTTGGCCGGGACAGCAAAAGAAGCTTTCTTT.

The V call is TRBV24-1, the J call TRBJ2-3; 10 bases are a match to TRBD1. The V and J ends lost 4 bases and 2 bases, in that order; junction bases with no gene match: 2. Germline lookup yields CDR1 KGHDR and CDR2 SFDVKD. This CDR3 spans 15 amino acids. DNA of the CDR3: TGTGCCACCAGTGAGGGACAGGGGTTCACAGATACGCAGTATTTT. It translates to CATSEGQGFTDTQYF.

The CDR3 here is CASSPVNSWTGELFF. CDR3 sequence (DNA): TGCGCCAGCAGCCCAGTAAACAGTTGGACCGGGGAGCTGTTTTTT. The chain couples TRBV4-3 to TRBJ2-2; D not resolved. Germline V gives CDR1 LGHNA, CDR2 YSLEER. V shed 4 bases and J shed 5 bases, with 14 bases lying between them. CDR3 length equals 15 residues.

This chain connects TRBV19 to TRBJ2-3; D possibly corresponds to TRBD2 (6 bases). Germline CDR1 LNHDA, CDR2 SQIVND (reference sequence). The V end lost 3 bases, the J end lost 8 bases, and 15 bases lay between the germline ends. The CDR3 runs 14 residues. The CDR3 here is CASSIPSGRCTQYF. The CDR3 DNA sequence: TGTGCCAGTAGTATCCCCTCAGGGAGGTGTACGCAGTATTTT. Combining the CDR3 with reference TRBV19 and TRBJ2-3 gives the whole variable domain DGGITQSPKYLFRKEGQNVTLSCEQNLNHDAMYWYRQDPGQGLRLIYYSQIVNDFQKGDIAEGYSVSREKKESFPLTVTSAQKNPTAFYLCASSIPSGRCTQYFGPGTRLTVL.

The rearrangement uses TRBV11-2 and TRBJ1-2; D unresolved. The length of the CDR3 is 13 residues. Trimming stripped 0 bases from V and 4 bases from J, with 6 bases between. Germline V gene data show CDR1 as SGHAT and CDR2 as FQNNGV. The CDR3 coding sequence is TGTGCCAGCAGCTTAGATTCCACCTATGGCTACACCTTC. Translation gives CASSLDSTYGYTF.

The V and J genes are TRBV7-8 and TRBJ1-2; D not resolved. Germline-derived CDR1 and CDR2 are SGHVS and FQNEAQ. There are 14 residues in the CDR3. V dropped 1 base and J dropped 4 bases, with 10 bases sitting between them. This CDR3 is CASSLGGGVYGYTF. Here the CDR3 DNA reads TGTGCCAGCAGCTTAGGAGGAGGCGTCTATGGCTACACCTTC. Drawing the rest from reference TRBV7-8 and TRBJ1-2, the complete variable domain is GAGVSQSPRYKVAKRGQDVALRCDPISGHVSLFWYQQALGQGPEFLTYFQNEAQLDKSGLPSDRFFAERPEGSVSTLKIQRTQQEDSAVYLCASSLGGGVYGYTFGSGTRLTVV.

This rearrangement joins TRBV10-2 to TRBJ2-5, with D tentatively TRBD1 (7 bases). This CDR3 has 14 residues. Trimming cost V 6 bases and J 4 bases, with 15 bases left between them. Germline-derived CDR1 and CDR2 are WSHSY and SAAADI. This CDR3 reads CASSPQGGRETQYF. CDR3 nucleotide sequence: TGCGCCAGCAGCCCCCAGGGGGGAAGAGAGACCCAGTACTTC.

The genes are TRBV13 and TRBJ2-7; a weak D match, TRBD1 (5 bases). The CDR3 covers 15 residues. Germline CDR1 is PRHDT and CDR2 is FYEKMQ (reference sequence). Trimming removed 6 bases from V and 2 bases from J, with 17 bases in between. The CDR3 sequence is CASRPQGGTPYEQYF. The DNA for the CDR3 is TGTGCCAGCAGACCCCAGGGCGGCACCCCCTACGAGCAGTACTTC.

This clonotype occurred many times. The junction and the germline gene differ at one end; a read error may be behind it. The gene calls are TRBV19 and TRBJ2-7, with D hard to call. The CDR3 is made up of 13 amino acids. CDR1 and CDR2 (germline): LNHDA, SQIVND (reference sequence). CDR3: CASSMALNYKQYF. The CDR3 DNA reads TGTGCCAGTAGTATGGCACTGAACTACAAGCAGTACTTC.

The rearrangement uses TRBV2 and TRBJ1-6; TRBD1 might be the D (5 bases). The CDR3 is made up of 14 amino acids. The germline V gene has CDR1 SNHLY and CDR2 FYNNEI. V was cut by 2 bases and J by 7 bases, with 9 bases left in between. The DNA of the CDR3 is TGTGCCAGCAGTGAAAGACAGCTGAATTCACCCCTCCACTTT. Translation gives CASSERQLNSPLHF.

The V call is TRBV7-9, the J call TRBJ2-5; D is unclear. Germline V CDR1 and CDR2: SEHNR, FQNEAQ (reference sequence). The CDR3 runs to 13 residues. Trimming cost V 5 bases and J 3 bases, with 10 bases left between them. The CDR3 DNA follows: TGTGCCAGCAGCCCTCAAGTGAAAGAGACCCAGTACTTC. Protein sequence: CASSPQVKETQYF.

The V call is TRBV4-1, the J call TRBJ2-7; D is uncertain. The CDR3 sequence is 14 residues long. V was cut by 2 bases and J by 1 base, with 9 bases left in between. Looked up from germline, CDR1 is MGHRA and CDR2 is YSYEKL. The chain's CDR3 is CASSQPTESYEQYV. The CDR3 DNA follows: TGCGCCAGCAGCCAACCAACGGAATCCTACGAGCAGTACGTC.

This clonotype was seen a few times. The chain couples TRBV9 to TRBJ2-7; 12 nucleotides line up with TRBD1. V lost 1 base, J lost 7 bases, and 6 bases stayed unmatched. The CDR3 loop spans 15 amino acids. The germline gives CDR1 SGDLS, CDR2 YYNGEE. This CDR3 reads CASSVTGQGAGEQYF. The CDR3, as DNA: TGTGCCAGCAGCGTAACGGGACAGGGGGCGGGGGAGCAGTACTTC.

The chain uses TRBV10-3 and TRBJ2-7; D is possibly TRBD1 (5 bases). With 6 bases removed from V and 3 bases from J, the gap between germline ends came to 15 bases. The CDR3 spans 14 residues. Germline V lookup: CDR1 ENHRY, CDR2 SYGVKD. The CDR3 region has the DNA TGTGCCATCAGCCCCAGGGCTTTAAACTACGAGCAGTACTTC. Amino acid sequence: CAISPRALNYEQYF.

For the CDR3, the DNA is TGTGCCAGCAGCCCACGTCTAGCGGGGACTTCCATCTACGAGCAGTACTTC. This gives the protein CASSPRLAGTSIYEQYF. This chain joins TRBV11-1 and TRBJ2-7, with 9 bases matching TRBD2. This CDR3 spans 17 amino acids. Germline V gene sequence: CDR1 SGHAT, CDR2 FQDESV (reference sequence). Losses at the gene ends were 5 bases for V and 3 bases for J; bases not matched to a gene: 14.

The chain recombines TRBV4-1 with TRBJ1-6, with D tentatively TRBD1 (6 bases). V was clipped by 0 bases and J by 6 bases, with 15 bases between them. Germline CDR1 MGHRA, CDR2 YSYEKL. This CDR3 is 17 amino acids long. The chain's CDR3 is CASSQEGGGVSNSPLHF. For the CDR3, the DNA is TGCGCCAGCAGCCAAGAGGGGGGCGGCGTCTCTAATTCACCCCTCCACTTT.

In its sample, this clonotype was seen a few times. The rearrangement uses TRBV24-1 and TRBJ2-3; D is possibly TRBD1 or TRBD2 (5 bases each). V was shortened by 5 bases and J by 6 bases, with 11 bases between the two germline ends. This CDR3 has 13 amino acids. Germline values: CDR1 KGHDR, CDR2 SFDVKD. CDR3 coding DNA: TGTGCCACCAGTGCGGCAGGGACGGATACGCAGTATTTT. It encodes CATSAAGTDTQYF.

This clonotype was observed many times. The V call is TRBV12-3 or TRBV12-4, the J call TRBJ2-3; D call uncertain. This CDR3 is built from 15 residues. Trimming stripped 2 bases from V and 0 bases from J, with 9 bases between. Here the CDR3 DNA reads TGTGCCAGCAGTTTAACGCGCCCGAGCACAGATACGCAGTATTTT. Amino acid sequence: CASSLTRPSTDTQYF.

CDR3 sequence (DNA): TGTGCCAGTACCTCCCTAGTTCGCAATGAGCAGTTCTTC. Its protein product is CASTSLVRNEQFF. This rearrangement joins TRBV19 to TRBJ2-1; D is uncertain. With 7 bases removed from V and 6 bases from J, the gap between germline ends came to 13 bases. From germline, CDR1 is LNHDA and CDR2 SQIVND (reference sequence). The CDR3 length is 13 residues. The whole variable domain, filled in from reference TRBV19 and TRBJ2-1, reads DGGITQSPKYLFRKEGQNVTLSCEQNLNHDAMYWYRQDPGQGLRLIYYSQIVNDFQKGDIAEGYSVSREKKESFPLTVTSAQKNPTAFYLCASTSLVRNEQFFGPGTRLTVL.

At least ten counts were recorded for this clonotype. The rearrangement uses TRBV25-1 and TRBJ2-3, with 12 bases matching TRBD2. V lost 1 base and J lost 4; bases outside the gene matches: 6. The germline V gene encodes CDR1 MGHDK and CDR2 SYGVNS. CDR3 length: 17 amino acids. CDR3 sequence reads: CASSEFASGRAPDTQYF. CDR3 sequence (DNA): TGTGCCAGCAGTGAATTTGCTAGCGGGAGGGCCCCAGATACGCAGTATTTT. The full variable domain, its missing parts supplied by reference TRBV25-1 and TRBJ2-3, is EADIYQTPRYLVIGTGKKITLECSQTMGHDKMYWYQQDPGMELHLIHYSYGVNSTEKGDLSSESTVSRIRTEHFPLTLESARPSHTSQYLCASSEFASGRAPDTQYFGPGTRLTVL.

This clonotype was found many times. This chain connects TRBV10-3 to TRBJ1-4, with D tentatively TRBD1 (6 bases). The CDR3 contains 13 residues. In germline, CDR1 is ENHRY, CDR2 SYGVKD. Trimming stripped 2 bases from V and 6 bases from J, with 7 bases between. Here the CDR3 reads CAISEGQHEKLFF. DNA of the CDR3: TGTGCCATCAGTGAGGGACAGCATGAAAAACTGTTTTTT.

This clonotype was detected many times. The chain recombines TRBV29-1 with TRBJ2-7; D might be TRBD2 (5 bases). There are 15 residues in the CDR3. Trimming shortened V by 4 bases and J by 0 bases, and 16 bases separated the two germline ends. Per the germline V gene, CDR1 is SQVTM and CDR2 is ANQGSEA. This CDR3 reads CSVVGGDKSSYEQYF. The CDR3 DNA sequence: TGCAGCGTTGTAGGAGGAGATAAGAGCTCCTACGAGCAGTACTTC.

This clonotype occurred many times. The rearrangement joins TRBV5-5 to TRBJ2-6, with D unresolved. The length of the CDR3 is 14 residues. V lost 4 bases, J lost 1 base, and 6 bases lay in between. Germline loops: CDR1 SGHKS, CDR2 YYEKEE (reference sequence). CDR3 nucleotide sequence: TGTGCCAGCAGCGGGTATTCTGGGGCCAACGTCCTGACTTTC. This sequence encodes CASSGYSGANVLTF. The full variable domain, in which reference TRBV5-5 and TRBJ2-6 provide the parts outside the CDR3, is DAGVTQSPTHLIKTRGQQVTLRCSPISGHKSVSWYQQVLGQGPQFIFQYYEKEERGRGNFPDRFSARQFPNYSSELNVNALLLGDSALYLCASSGYSGANVLTFGAGSRLTVL.

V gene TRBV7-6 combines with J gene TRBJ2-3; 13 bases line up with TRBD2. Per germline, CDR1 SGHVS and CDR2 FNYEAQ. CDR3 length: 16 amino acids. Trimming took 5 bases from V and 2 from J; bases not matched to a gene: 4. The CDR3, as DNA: TGTGCCAGCAGCAGGGGACTAGCGGGGCCCACAGATACGCAGTATTTT. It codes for CASSRGLAGPTDTQYF.